The T cell receptor (beta chain) described here comes from a study of blood T cell repertoires in COVID-19. Whole-study context: COVID-19 samples, acute and convalescent, were from the United States, Italy and Spain. PBMCs, B-cell-depleted T cells, or T cells were the source of the cDNA or gDNA that made up the material.

The CDR3 sequence is 17 residues long. V shed 5 bases and J shed 1 base, with 17 bases lying between them. Germline values: CDR1 LNHDA, CDR2 SQIVND (reference sequence). Source study methods: Amplification of reference gene primers was used by the study to estimate nucleated cell counts. Profiling relied on immunoSEQ multiplex PCR, and the TCRdb table lists in-frame clones only, not all of them. V and J calls and clone size are copied from that table; D and trimming were computed from the DNA. This repertoire shows approximately 120,000 clones, 86% found once; its top ten account for roughly 5.4%. The receptor was derived from a human donor in a cohort sampled during active COVID-19. V is TRBV19 and J is TRBJ1-4; no clear D gene. The sequencing input was peripheral blood. The CDR3 here is CASSRPEDRRTNEKLFF. CDR3 DNA sequence: TGTGCCAGTAGTCGTCCGGAGGATAGGAGAACTAATGAAAAACTGTTTTTT. Full variable domain (outside the CDR3, taken from reference TRBV19 and TRBJ1-4): DGGITQSPKYLFRKEGQNVTLSCEQNLNHDAMYWYRQDPGQGLRLIYYSQIVNDFQKGDIAEGYSVSREKKESFPLTVTSAQKNPTAFYLCASSRPEDRRTNEKLFFGSGTQLSVL.